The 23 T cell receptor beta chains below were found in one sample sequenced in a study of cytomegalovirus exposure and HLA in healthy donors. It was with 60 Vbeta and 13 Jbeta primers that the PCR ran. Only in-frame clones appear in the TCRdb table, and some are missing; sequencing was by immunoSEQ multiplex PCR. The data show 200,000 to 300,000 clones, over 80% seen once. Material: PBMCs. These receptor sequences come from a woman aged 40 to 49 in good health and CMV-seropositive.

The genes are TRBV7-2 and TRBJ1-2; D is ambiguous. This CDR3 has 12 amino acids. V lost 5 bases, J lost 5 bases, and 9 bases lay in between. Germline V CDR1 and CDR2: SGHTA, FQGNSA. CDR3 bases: TGTGCCAGCAGCACTACCGCGTATGGCTACACCTTC. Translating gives CASSTTAYGYTF.

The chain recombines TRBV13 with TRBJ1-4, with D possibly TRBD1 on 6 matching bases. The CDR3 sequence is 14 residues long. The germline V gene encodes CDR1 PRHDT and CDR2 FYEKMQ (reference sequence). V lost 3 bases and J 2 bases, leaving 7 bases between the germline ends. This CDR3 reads CASSFQGTNEKLFF. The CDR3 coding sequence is TGTGCCAGCAGCTTCCAGGGGACTAATGAAAAACTGTTTTTT. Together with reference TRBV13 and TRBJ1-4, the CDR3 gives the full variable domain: AAGVIQSPRHLIKEKRETATLKCYPIPRHDTVYWYQQGPGQDPQFLISFYEKMQSDKGSIPDRFSAQQFSDYHSELNMSSLELGDSALYFCASSFQGTNEKLFFGSGTQLSVL.

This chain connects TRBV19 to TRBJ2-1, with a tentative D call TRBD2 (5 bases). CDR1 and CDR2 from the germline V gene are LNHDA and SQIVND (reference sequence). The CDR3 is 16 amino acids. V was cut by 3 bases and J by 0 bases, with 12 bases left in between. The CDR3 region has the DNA TGTGCCAGTAGTATCCCCGGACTTACCTCCTACAATGAGCAGTTCTTC. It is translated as CASSIPGLTSYNEQFF.

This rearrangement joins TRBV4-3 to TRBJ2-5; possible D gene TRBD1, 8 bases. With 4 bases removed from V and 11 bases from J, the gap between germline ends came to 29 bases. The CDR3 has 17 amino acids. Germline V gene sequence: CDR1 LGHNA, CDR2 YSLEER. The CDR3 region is CASSLGSGQGASREQYF. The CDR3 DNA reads TGCGCCAGCAGCCTCGGAAGCGGCCAGGGGGCGTCGCGGGAGCAGTACTTC.

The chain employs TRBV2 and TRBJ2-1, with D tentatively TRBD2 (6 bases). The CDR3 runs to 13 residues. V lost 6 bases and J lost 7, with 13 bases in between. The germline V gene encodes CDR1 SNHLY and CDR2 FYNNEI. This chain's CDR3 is CASSLTSYNEQFF. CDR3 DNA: TGTGCCAGCAGCTTGACTAGTTATAATGAGCAGTTCTTC.

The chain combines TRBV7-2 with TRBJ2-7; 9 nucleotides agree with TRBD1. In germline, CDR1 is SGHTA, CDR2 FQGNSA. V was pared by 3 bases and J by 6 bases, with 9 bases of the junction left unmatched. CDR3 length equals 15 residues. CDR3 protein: CASSFSGTGSGEQYF. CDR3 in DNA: TGTGCCAGCAGCTTTTCCGGGACAGGGAGTGGCGAGCAGTACTTC.

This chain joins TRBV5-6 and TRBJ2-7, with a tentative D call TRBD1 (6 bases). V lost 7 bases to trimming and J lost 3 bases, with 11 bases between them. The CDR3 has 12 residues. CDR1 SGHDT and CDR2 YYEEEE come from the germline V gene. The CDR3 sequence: CASQDRHYEQYF. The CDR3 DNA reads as TGTGCCAGCCAGGACAGACACTACGAGCAGTACTTC.

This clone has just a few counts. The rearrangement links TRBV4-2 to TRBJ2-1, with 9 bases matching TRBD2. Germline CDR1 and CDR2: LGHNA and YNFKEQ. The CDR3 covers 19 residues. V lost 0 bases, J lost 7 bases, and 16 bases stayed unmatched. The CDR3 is CASSQEVGWAGGPGNEQFF. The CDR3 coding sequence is TGTGCCAGCAGCCAAGAGGTGGGTTGGGCGGGGGGGCCAGGGAATGAGCAGTTCTTC.

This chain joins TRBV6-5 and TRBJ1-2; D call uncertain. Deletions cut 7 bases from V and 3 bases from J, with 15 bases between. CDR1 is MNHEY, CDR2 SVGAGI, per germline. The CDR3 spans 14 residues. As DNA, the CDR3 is TGTGCCAGCACGTCAGGCACGAACTACTATGGCTACACCTTC. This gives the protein CASTSGTNYYGYTF.

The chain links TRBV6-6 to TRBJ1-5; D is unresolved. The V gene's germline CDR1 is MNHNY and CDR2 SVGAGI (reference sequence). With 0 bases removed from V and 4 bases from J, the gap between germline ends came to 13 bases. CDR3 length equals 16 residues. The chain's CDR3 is CASSYSKLADNQPQHF. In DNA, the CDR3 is TGTGCCAGCAGTTACTCGAAGTTGGCAGATAATCAGCCCCAGCATTTT.

The DNA for the CDR3 is TGTGCCAGCAGCCCGGCGGACAGATACAATGAGCAGTTCTTC. Residues: CASSPADRYNEQFF. The genes are TRBV9 and TRBJ2-1; TRBD1 is a possible D gene (6 bases). CDR1 and CDR2 from the germline V gene are SGDLS and YYNGEE. The CDR3 extends over 14 amino acids. V shed 4 bases and J shed 4 bases, with 12 bases lying between them.

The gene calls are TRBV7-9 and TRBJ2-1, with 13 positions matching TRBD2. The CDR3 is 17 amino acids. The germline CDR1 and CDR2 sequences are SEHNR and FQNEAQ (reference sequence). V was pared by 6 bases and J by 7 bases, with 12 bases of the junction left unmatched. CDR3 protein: CASSSRRTSGRGNEQFF. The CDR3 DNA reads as TGTGCCAGCAGTTCTCGACGGACTAGCGGGAGAGGGAATGAGCAGTTCTTC. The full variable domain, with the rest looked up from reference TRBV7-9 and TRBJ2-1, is DTGVSQNPRHKITKRGQNVTFRCDPISEHNRLYWYRQTLGQGPEFLTYFQNEAQLEKSRLLSDRFSAERPKGSFSTLEIQRTEQGDSAMYLCASSSRRTSGRGNEQFFGPGTRLTVL.

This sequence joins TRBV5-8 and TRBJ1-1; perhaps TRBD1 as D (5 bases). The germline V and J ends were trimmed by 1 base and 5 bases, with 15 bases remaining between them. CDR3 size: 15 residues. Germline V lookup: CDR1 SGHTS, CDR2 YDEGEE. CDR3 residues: CASSLKRGAGTEAFF. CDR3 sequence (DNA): TGTGCCAGCAGCTTGAAGAGGGGCGCGGGAACTGAAGCTTTCTTT.

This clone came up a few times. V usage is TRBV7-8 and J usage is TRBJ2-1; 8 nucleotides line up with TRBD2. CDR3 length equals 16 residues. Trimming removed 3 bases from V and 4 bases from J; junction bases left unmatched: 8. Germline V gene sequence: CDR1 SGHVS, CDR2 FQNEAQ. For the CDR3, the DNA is TGTGCCAGCAGCTTTTTGGCGGGGGGTATTTACAATGAGCAGTTCTTC. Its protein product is CASSFLAGGIYNEQFF.

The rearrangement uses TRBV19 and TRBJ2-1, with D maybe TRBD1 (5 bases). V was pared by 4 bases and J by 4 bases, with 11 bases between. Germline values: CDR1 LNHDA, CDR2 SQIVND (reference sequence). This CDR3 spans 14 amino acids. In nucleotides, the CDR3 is TGTGCCAGTAGTAGTACAGGTTCTTACAATGAGCAGTTCTTC. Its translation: CASSSTGSYNEQFF.

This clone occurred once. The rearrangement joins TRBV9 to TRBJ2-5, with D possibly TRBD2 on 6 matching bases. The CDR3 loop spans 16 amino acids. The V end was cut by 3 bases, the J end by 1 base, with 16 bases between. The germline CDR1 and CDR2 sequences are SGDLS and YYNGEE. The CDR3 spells CASSGRVGGAQETQYF. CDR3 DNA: TGTGCCAGCAGCGGGAGGGTCGGCGGGGCCCAAGAGACCCAGTACTTC.

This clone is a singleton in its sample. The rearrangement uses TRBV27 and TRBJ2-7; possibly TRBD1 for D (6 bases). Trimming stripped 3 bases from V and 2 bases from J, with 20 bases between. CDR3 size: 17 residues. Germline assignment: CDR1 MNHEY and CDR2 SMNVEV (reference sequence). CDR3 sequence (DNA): TGTGCCAGCAGTTTCGCTTCCCCGGCACAGGGAGCCTACGAGCAGTACTTC. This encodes CASSFASPAQGAYEQYF.

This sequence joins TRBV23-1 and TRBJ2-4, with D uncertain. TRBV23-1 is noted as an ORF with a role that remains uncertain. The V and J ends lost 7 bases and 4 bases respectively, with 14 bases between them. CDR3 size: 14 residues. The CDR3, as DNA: TGCGCCAGCACATACCGTAAACATAAAAACATTCAGTACTTC. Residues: CASTYRKHKNIQYF.

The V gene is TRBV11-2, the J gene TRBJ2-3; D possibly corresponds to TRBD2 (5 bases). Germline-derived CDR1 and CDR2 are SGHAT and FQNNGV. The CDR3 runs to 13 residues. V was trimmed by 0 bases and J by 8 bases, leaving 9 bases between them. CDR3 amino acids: CASSLDARVTQYF. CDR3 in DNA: TGTGCCAGCAGCTTAGACGCGAGGGTTACGCAGTATTTT.

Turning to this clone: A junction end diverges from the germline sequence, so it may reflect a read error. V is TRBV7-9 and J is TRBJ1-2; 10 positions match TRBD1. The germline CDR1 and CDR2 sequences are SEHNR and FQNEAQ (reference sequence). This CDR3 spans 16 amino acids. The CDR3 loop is CSSSLGTGEDSYGYTF. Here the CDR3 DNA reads TGTTCCAGCAGCTTAGGGACAGGGGAGGATAGCTATGGCTACACCTTC.

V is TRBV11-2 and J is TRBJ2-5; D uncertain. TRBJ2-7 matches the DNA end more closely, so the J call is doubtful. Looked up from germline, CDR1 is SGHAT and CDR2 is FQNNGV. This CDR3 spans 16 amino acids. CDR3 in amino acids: CASRTLSARDSYEQYF. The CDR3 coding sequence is TGTGCCAGCAGGACCCTGAGCGCAAGAGACTCCTACGAGCAGTACTTC.

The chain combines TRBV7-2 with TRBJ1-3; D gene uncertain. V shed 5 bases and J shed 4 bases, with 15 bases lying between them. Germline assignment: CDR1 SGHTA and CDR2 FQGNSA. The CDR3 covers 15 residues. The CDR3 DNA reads TGTGCCAGCAGCCAAGCTACGGGTCGAGGAAACACCATATATTTT. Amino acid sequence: CASSQATGRGNTIYF.

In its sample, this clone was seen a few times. The CDR3 DNA sequence: TGTGCCAGCAGTCAACGCAGGGGAATGGCTGGAAACACCATATATTTT. Translation gives CASSQRRGMAGNTIYF. The chain recombines TRBV11-1 with TRBJ1-3; TRBD1 might be the D (6 bases). The CDR3 spans 16 residues. Germline V gene data show CDR1 as SGHAT and CDR2 as FQDESV (reference sequence). Trimming stripped 6 bases from V and 2 bases from J, with 17 bases between.